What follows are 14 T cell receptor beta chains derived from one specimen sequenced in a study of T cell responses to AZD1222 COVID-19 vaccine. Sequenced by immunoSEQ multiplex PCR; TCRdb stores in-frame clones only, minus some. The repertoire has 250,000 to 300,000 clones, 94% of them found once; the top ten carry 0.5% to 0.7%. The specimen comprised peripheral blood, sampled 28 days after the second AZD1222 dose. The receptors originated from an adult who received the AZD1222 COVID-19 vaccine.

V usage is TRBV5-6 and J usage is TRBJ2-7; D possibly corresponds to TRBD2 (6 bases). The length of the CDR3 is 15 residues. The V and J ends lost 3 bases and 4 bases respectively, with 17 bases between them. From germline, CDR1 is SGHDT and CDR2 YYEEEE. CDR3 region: CASSSPGTGEYEQYF. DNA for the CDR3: TGTGCCAGCAGCTCTCCCGGGACTGGGGAGTACGAGCAGTACTTC.

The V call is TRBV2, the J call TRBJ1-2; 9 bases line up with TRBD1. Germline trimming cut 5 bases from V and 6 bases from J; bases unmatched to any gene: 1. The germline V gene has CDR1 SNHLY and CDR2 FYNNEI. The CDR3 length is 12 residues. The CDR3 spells CASSTGGDGYTF. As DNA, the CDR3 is TGTGCCAGCAGTACAGGGGGCGATGGCTACACCTTC.

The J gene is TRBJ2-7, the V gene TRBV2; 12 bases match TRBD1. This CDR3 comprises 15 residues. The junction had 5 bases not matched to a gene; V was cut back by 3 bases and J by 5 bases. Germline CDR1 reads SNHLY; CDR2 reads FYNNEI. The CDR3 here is CASSDPGQGADEQYF. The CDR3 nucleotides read TGTGCCAGCAGTGACCCGGGACAGGGGGCCGACGAGCAGTACTTC.

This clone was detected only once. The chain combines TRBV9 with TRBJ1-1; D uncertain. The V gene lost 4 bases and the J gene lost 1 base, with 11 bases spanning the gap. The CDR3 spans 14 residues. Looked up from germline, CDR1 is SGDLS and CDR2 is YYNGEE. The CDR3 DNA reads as TGTGCCAGCAGCACGCGGTGGGGGAACACTGAAGCTTTCTTT. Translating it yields CASSTRWGNTEAFF.

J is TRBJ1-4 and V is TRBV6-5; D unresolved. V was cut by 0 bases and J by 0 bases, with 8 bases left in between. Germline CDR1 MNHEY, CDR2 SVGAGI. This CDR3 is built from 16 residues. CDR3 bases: TGTGCCAGCAGTTACTCGAAGCAGTCAACTAATGAAAAACTGTTTTTT. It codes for CASSYSKQSTNEKLFF.

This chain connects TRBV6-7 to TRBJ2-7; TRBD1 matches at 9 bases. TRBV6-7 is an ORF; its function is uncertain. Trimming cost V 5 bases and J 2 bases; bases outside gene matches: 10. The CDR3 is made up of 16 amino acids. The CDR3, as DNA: TGTGCCAGCAGTAATCCCGGGACAGGGAGCGCCTACGAGCAGTACTTC. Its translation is CASSNPGTGSAYEQYF.

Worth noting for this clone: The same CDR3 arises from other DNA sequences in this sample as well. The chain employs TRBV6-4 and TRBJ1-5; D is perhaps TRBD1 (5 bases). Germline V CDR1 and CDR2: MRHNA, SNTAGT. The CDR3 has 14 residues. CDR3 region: CGLGGPDGNQPQHF. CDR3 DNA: TGTGGACTTGGGGGTCCGGACGGCAATCAGCCCCAGCATTTT.

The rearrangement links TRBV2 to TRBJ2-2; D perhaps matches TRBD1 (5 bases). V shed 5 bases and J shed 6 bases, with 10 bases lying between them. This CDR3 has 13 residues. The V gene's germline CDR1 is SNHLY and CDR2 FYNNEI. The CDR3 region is CASSPLRAGELFF. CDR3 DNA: TGTGCCAGCAGTCCACTCAGGGCCGGGGAGCTGTTTTTT.

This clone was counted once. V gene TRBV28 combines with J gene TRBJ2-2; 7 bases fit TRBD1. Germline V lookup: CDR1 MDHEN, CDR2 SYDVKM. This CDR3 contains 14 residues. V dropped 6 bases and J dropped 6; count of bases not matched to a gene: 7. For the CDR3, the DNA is TGTGCCAGCAGCCTAGGTGGGACAGCCGGGGAGCTGTTTTTT. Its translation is CASSLGGTAGELFF.

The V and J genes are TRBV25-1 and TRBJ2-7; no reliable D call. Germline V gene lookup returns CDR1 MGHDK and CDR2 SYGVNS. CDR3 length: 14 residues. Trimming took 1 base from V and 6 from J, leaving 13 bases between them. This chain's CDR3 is CASSEFRRTAEQYF. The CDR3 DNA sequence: TGTGCCAGCAGTGAATTTCGGCGTACTGCCGAGCAGTACTTC.

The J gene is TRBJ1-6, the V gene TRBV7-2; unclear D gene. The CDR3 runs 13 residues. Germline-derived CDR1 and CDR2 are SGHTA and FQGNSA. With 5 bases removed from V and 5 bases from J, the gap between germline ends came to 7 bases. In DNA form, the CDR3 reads TGTGCCAGCAGCCCTCAGCATAATTCACCCCTCCACTTT. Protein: CASSPQHNSPLHF.

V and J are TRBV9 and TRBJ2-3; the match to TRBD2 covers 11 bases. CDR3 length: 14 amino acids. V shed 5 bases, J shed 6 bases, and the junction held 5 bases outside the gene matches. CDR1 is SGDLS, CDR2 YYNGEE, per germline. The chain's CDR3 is CASSISGGVDTQYF. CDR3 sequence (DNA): TGTGCCAGCAGTATTAGCGGGGGGGTGGATACGCAGTATTTT.

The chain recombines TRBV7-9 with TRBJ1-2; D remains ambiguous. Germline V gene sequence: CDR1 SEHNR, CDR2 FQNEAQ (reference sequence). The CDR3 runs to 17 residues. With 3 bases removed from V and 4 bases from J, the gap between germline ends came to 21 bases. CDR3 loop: CASSFDGPGLNSYGYTF. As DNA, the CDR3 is TGTGCCAGCAGCTTCGATGGGCCGGGCCTCAATTCCTATGGCTACACCTTC. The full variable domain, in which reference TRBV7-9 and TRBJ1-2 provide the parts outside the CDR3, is DTGVSQNPRHKITKRGQNVTFRCDPISEHNRLYWYRQTLGQGPEFLTYFQNEAQLEKSRLLSDRFSAERPKGSFSTLEIQRTEQGDSAMYLCASSFDGPGLNSYGYTFGSGTRLTVV.

CDR3 sequence reads: CASSQGLGRAGEGYTF. The CDR3 bases are TGTGCCAGCAGCCAAGGACTAGGGAGGGCAGGTGAAGGCTACACCTTC. The V gene is TRBV14, the J gene TRBJ1-2; D is ambiguous. Trimming took off 1 base at V and 8 bases at J, with 20 bases between the two ends. This CDR3 is 16 amino acids long. In germline, CDR1 is SGHDN, CDR2 FVKESK. The complete variable domain, with remaining parts taken from reference TRBV14 and TRBJ1-2, reads EAGVTQFPSHSVIEKGQTVTLRCDPISGHDNLYWYRRVMGKEIKFLLHFVKESKQDESGMPNNRFLAERTGGTYSTLKVQPAELEDSGVYFCASSQGLGRAGEGYTFGSGTRLTVV.